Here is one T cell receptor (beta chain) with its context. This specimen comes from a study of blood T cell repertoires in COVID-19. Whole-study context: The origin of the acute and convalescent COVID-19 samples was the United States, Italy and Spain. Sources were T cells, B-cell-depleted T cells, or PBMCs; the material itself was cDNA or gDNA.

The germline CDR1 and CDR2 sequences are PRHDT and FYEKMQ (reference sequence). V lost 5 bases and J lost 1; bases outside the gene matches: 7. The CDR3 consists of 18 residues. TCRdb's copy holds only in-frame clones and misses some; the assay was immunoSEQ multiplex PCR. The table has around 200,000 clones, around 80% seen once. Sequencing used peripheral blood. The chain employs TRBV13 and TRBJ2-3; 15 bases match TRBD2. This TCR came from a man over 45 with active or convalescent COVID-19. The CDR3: CASSIGTSGRRGTDTQYF. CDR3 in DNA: TGTGCCAGCAGCATTGGGACTAGCGGGAGGAGGGGCACAGATACGCAGTATTTT.